The sample holds a few counts of the clone carrying this T cell receptor beta chain. Antigen: not known. These data are taken from a study of T cell responses to AZD1222 COVID-19 vaccine. Here immunoSEQ multiplex PCR was the method, and the copy in TCRdb shows in-frame clones only, minus some. The sample includes 150,000 to 200,000 clones, roughly nine tenths of them seen just once. Regarding the study as a whole: Spike-specific TCR breadth and depth went up after people got two AZD1222 doses. CD4 TCRs associated with vaccination spanned spike, dominating at 160-218 and 743-854.

The CDR3 is 15 amino acids. Germline lookup yields CDR1 MNHNS and CDR2 SASEGT. V lost 2 bases and J 7 bases, leaving 14 bases between the germline ends. The source material was peripheral blood, sampled 28 days after the second AZD1222 dose. The V and J genes are TRBV6-1 and TRBJ1-4; TRBD1 is a possible D gene (6 bases). The source is an adult who received the AZD1222 COVID-19 vaccine. The CDR3 loop is CASSEIGEGGEKLFF. As DNA, the CDR3 is TGTGCCAGCAGTGAAATCGGGGAAGGGGGTGAAAAACTGTTTTTT.